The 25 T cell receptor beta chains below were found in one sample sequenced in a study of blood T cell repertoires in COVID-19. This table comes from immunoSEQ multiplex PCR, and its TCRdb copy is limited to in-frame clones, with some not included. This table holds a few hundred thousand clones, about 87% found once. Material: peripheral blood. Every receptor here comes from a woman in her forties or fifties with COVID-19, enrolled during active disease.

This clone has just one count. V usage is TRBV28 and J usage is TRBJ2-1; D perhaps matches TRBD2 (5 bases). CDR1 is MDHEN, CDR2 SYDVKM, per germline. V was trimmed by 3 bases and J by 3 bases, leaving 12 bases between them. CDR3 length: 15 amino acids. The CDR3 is CASSLVGAGYNEQFF. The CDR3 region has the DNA TGTGCCAGCAGTTTGGTGGGAGCCGGCTACAATGAGCAGTTCTTC.

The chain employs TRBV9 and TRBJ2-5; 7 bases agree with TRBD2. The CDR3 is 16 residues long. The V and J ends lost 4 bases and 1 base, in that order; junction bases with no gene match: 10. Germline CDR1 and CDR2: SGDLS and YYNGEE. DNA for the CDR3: TGTGCCAGCAGCTACCGACGGGGGGTCCCCCAAGAGACCCAGTACTTC. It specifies CASSYRRGVPQETQYF.

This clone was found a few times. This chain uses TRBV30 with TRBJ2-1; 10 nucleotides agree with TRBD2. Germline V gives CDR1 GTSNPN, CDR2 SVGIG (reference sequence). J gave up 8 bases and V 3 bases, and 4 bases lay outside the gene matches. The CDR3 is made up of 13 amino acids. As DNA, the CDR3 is TGTGCCTGGAGCCTAGCGGGAGCCGATGAGCAGTTCTTC. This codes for CAWSLAGADEQFF.

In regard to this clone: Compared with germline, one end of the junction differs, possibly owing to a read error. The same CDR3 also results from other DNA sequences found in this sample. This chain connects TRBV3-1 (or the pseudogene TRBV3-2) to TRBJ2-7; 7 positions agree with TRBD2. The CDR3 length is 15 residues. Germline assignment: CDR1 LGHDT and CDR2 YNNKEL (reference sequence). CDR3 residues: CASSQTGGSSYEQYF. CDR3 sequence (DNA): TGTGCCAGCAGCCAAACCGGGGGGAGCTCCTACGAGCAATACTTC.

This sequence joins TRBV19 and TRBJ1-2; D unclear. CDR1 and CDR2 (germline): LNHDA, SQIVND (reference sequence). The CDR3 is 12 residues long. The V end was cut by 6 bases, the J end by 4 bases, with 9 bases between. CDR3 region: CASRQVPYGYTF. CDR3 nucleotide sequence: TGTGCCAGTAGGCAGGTACCCTATGGCTACACCTTC.

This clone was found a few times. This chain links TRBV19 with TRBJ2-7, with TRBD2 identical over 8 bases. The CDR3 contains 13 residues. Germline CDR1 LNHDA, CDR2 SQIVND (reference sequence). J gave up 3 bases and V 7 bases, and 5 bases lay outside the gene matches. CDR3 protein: CASKMTSDYEQYF. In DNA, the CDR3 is TGTGCCAGTAAAATGACTAGCGACTACGAGCAGTACTTC. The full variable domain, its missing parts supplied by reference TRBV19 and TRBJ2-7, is DGGITQSPKYLFRKEGQNVTLSCEQNLNHDAMYWYRQDPGQGLRLIYYSQIVNDFQKGDIAEGYSVSREKKESFPLTVTSAQKNPTAFYLCASKMTSDYEQYFGPGTRLTVT.

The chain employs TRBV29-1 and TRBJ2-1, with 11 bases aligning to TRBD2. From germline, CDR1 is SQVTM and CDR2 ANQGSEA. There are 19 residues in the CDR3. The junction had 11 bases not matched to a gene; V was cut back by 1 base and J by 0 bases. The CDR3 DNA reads TGCAGCGTTGAAGGGACTAGCGGGTCTTTTTCTAGCTCCTACAATGAGCAGTTCTTC. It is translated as CSVEGTSGSFSSSYNEQFF.

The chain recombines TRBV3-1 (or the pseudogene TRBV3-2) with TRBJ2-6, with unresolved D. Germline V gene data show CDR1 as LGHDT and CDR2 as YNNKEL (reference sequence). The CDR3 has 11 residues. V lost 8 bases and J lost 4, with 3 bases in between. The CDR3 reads CASSGANVLTF. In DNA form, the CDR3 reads TGTGCCAGCTCAGGGGCCAACGTCCTGACTTTC.

CDR3 region: CASSVQVGHTDTQYF. CDR3 coding DNA: TGTGCCAGCAGCGTACAGGTCGGTCACACAGATACGCAGTATTTT. The V and J genes are TRBV9 and TRBJ2-3, with no clear D. V was shortened by 1 base and J by 2 bases, with 11 bases between the two germline ends. Germline V gives CDR1 SGDLS, CDR2 YYNGEE. The length of the CDR3 is 15 residues.

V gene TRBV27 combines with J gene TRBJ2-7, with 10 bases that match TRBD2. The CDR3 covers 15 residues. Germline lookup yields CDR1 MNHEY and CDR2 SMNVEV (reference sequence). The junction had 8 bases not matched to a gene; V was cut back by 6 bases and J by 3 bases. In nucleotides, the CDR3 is TGTGCCAGCAGGGACGAGCGGGAGGGCCGCTACGAGCAGTACTTC. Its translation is CASRDEREGRYEQYF.

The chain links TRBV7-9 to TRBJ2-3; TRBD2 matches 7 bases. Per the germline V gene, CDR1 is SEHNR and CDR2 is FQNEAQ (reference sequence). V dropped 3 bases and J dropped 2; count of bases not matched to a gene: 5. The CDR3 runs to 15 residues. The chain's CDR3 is CASSFTGTNTDTQYF. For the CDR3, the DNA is TGTGCCAGCAGCTTCACCGGGACTAACACAGATACGCAGTATTTT.

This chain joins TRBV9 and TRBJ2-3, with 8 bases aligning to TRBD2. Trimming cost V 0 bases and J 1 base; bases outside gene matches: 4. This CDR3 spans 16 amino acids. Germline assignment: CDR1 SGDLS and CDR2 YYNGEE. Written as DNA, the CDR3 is TGTGCCAGCAGCGTAGGGACTAGCAGCCGCACAGATACGCAGTATTTT. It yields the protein CASSVGTSSRTDTQYF.

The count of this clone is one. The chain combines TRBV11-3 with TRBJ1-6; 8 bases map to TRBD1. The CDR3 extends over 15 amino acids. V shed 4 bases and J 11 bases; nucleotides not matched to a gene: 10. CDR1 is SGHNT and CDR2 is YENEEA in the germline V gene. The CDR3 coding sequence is TGTGCCAGCAGCTCCGACGGACAGGGTTTCGCACCCCTCCACTTT. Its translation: CASSSDGQGFAPLHF. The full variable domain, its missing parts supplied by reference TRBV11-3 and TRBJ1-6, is EAGVVQSPRYKIIEKKQPVAFWCNPISGHNTLYWYLQNLGQGPELLIRYENEEAVDDSQLPKDRFSAERLKGVDSTLKIQPAELGDSAVYLCASSSDGQGFAPLHFGNGTRLTVT.

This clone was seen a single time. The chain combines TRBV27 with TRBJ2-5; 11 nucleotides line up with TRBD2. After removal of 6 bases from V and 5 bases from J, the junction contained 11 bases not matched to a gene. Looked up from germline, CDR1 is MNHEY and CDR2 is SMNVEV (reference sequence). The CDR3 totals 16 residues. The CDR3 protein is CASRLRTSGFSETQYF. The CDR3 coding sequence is TGTGCCAGCAGACTTAGGACTAGCGGGTTTTCGGAGACCCAGTACTTC.

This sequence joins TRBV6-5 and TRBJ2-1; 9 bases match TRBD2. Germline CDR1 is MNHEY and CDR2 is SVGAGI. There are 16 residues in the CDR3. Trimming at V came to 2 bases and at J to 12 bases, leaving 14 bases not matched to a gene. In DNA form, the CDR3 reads TGTGCCAGCAGTTACGGATTAGCGGGGGCCTCAGGGGGGCAGTTCTTC. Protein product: CASSYGLAGASGGQFF.

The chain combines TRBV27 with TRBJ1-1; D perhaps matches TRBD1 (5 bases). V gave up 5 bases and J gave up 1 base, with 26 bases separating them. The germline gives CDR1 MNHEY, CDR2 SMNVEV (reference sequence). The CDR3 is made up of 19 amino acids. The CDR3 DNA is TGTGCCAGCAGTGTAAGGGGATGGGATCTCTTAACTCCGAACACTGAAGCTTTCTTT. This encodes CASSVRGWDLLTPNTEAFF.

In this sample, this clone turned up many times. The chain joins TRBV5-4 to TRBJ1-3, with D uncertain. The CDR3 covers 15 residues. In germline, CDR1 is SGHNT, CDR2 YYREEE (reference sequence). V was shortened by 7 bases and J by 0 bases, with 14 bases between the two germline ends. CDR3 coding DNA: TGTGCCAGCGAGGAGGAGCCCAACTCTGGAAACACCATATATTTT. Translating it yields CASEEEPNSGNTIYF.

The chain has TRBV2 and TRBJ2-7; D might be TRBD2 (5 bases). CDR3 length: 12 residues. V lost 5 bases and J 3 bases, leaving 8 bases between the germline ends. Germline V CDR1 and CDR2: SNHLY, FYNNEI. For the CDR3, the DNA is TGTGCCAGCAGTTTCAGCGGCTACGAGCAGTACTTC. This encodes CASSFSGYEQYF.

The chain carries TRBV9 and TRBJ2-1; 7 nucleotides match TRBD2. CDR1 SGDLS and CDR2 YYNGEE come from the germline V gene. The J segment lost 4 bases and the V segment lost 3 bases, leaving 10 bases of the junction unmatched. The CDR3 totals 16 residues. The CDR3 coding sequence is TGTGCCAGCAGCGCCGCGTGGGACTACACATACAATGAGCAGTTCTTC. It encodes CASSAAWDYTYNEQFF. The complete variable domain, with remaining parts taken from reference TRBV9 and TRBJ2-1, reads DSGVTQTPKHLITATGQRVTLRCSPRSGDLSVYWYQQSLDQGLQFLIQYYNGEERAKGNILERFSAQQFPDLHSELNLSSLELGDSALYFCASSAAWDYTYNEQFFGPGTRLTVL.

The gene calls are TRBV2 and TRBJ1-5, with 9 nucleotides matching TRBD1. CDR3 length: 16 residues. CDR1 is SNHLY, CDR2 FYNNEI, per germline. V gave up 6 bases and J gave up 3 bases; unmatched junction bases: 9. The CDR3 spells CASSGQGPTDNQPQHF. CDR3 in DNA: TGTGCCAGCAGCGGACAGGGGCCGACTGACAATCAGCCCCAGCATTTT.

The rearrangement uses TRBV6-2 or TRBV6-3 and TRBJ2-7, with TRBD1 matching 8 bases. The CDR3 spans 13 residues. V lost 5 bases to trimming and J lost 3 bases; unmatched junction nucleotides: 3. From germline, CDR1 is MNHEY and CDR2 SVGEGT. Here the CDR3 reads CASSRQGRYEQYF. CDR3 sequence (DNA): TGTGCCAGCAGTCGACAGGGGCGCTACGAGCAGTACTTC.

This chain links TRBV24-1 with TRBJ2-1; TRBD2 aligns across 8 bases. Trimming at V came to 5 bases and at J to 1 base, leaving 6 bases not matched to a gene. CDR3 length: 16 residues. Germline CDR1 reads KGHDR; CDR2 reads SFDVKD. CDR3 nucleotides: TGTGCCACCAGTGGTAGAAGCGGGGGTTCCTACAATGAGCAGTTCTTC. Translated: CATSGRSGGSYNEQFF.

This CDR3 reads CASSRRWADTEAFF. The CDR3 DNA sequence: TGTGCCAGCAGCCGGAGGTGGGCCGACACTGAAGCTTTCTTT. The genes are TRBV7-9 and TRBJ1-1; D gene ambiguous. V lost 5 bases, J lost 3 bases, and 13 bases lay in between. The CDR3 length is 14 residues. Looked up from germline, CDR1 is SEHNR and CDR2 is FQNEAQ (reference sequence).

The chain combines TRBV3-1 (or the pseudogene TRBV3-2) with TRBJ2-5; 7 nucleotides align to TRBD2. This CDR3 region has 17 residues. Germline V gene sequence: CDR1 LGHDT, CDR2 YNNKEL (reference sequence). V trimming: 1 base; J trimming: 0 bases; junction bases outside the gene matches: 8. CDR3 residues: CASSQGLLAVYQETQYF. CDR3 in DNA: TGTGCCAGCAGCCAAGGGTTGCTAGCGGTGTACCAAGAGACCCAGTACTTC.

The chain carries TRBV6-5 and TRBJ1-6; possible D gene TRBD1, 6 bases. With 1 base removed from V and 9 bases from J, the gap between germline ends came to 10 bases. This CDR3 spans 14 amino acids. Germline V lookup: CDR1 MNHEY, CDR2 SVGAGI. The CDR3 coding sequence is TGTGCCAGCAGTTACTTAGGGGGTAGTTCACCCCTCCACTTT. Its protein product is CASSYLGGSSPLHF.